This TCR beta chain stems from a study of T cells in Graves' hyperthyroidism and ophthalmopathy. This clonotype was counted only a few times. Participants, patients aged 18 to 65, had newly diagnosed hyperthyroidism with a duration under 2 months. Amplification of TCR beta CDR3 regions was performed using RNA transcripts as template. The primer set for the first-round RT-PCR of the TCR CDR3 was HTBI. TCRdb processed the multiplex PCR reads anew with MiXCR; each CDR3 protein has one entry. Of about 420,000 distinct CDR3 sequences listed, around 14% are singletons. J lost 6 bases, V lost 7 bases, and 6 bases had no gene match. This CDR3 spans 13 amino acids. Looked up from germline, CDR1 is LNHDA and CDR2 is SQIVND (reference sequence).

The material sequenced was blood. This TCR was recovered from a woman between 18 and 29 years old with Graves' hyperthyroidism. This chain uses TRBV19 with TRBJ2-7, with 10 bases lining up with TRBD1. The CDR3 DNA reads as TGTGCCAGTACCGGGACAGGGGCGAGCGAGCAGTACTTC. Amino acid sequence: CASTGTGASEQYF.